Listed below are T cell receptor beta chains from one sample, sequenced in a study of metastatic and nonmetastatic thyroid tumors. MiXCR reprocessed the PCR reads for TCRdb. Counted here are about 7,000 clones, over 35% occurring once; the ten biggest clones make up roughly 40%. Sequencing was performed on tumor tissue. Every receptor here comes from a female donor with papillary thyroid cancer or a benign thyroid nodule (not recorded which). Some clones in this sample may be carry-over from other donors' samples. Both conserved end residues are part of each CDR3. Fields, in order: CDR3 protein, CDR3 DNA, J gene, clone size, D gene, V gene. A D gene is named only where the DNA matches it firmly. Not all rows give a size; the values are once, few, many and, for expanded clones, a class.

cdr3_aa: CASGLVSGTYTRLSSYNSPLHF
cdr3_nt: TGTGCTAGTGGTTTGGTATCCGGGACGTACACGAGGCTAAGCTCCTATAATTCACCCCTCCACTTT
j_call: TRBJ1-6
clone_size: once
d_call: .
v_call: TRBV12-5

cdr3_aa: CASSHSYEQYF
cdr3_nt: TGTGCCAGCAGCCACTCCTACGAGCAGTACTTC
j_call: TRBJ2-7
clone_size: .
d_call: .
v_call: TRBV28

cdr3_aa: CASSRNRSSYEQYF
cdr3_nt: TGTGCCAGCAGTCGGAACAGGAGCTCCTACGAGCAGTACTTC
j_call: TRBJ2-7
clone_size: .
d_call: .
v_call: TRBV6-2/TRBV6-3

cdr3_aa: CASSLGRTYEQYF
cdr3_nt: TGTGCCAGCAGCTTAGGCCGAACCTACGAGCAGTACTTC
j_call: TRBJ2-7
clone_size: .
d_call: .
v_call: TRBV7-8

cdr3_aa: CASSQDGRYEQYF
cdr3_nt: TGCGCCAGCAGCCAAGACGGTCGTTACGAGCAGTACTTC
j_call: TRBJ2-7
clone_size: large
d_call: .
v_call: TRBV4-1

cdr3_aa: CSARDGYRDGGELFF
cdr3_nt: TGCAGTGCTAGAGATGGGTACAGGGATGGCGGGGAGCTGTTTTTT
j_call: TRBJ2-2
clone_size: .
d_call: .
v_call: TRBV20-1

cdr3_aa: CASSSTRAGELFF
cdr3_nt: TGTGCCAGCAGCTCAACTAGAGCCGGGGAGCTGTTTTTT
j_call: TRBJ2-2
clone_size: .
d_call: .
v_call: TRBV11-3

cdr3_aa: CASRQGYRVTKVLQDTGELFF
cdr3_nt: TGTGCCAGCAGGCAGGGGTATCGGGTTACCAAAGTCCTCCAGGACACCGGGGAGCTGTTTTTT
j_call: TRBJ2-2
clone_size: .
d_call: .
v_call: TRBV6-4

cdr3_aa: CASSLSSYNEQFF
cdr3_nt: TGTGCCAGCAGCCTGAGCTCCTACAATGAGCAGTTCTTC
j_call: TRBJ2-1
clone_size: .
d_call: .
v_call: TRBV14

cdr3_aa: CASSSGPNDPDTQYF
cdr3_nt: TGTGCCAGCAGCTCGGGACCTAATGACCCAGATACGCAGTATTTT
j_call: TRBJ2-3
clone_size: .
d_call: .
v_call: TRBV7-3

cdr3_aa: CAWSVAGTGNTIYF
cdr3_nt: TGTGCCTGGAGTGTCGCGGGAACTGGAAACACCATATATTTT
j_call: TRBJ1-3
clone_size: medium-sized
d_call: .
v_call: TRBV30

cdr3_aa: CASSEWLNTGELFF
cdr3_nt: TGTGCCAGCAGCGAGTGGCTTAACACCGGGGAGCTGTTTTTT
j_call: TRBJ2-2
clone_size: .
d_call: .
v_call: TRBV7-9

cdr3_aa: CASGLTAGQGALNEQFF
cdr3_nt: TGTGCTAGTGGTTTGACCGCGGGGCAGGGGGCCCTCAATGAGCAGTTCTTC
j_call: TRBJ2-1
clone_size: few
d_call: TRBD1
v_call: TRBV12-5

cdr3_aa: CSAVRNRNYGYTF
cdr3_nt: TGCAGTGCAGTCAGGAACAGGAACTATGGCTACACCTTC
j_call: TRBJ1-2
clone_size: .
d_call: .
v_call: TRBV20-1

cdr3_aa: CASSPRGGGGEKLFF
cdr3_nt: TGTGCCAGCAGCCCCCGGGGGGGTGGGGGTGAAAAACTGTTTTTT
j_call: TRBJ1-4
clone_size: .
d_call: .
v_call: TRBV3-1

cdr3_aa: CASSFYYSGREAFYEQYF
cdr3_nt: TGTGCCAGCAGTTTTTACTACTCTGGTCGGGAGGCTTTCTACGAGCAGTACTTC
j_call: TRBJ2-7
clone_size: few
d_call: TRBD2
v_call: TRBV27

cdr3_aa: CASRRRDTEAFF
cdr3_nt: TGTGCCAGCAGGCGTCGGGACACTGAAGCTTTCTTT
j_call: TRBJ1-1
clone_size: .
d_call: .
v_call: TRBV2

cdr3_aa: CSAPPSSGGVTGELFF
cdr3_nt: TGCAGTGCTCCCCCCTCTTCGGGAGGGGTCACCGGGGAGCTGTTTTTT
j_call: TRBJ2-2
clone_size: once
d_call: TRBD2
v_call: TRBV20-1

cdr3_aa: CASSVTGQVTDTQYF
cdr3_nt: TGTGCCAGCAGTGTGACAGGGCAGGTCACAGATACGCAGTATTTT
j_call: TRBJ2-3
clone_size: few
d_call: TRBD1
v_call: TRBV6-1

cdr3_aa: CASSSEGWELFF
cdr3_nt: TGTGCCAGCAGTTCCGAGGGCTGGGAGCTGTTTTTT
j_call: TRBJ2-2
clone_size: few
d_call: .
v_call: TRBV2

cdr3_aa: CASSQEHRDNYGYTF
cdr3_nt: TGTGCCAGCAGCCAAGAGCACAGGGACAACTATGGCTACACCTTC
j_call: TRBJ1-2
clone_size: few
d_call: .
v_call: TRBV4-2

cdr3_aa: CASSERREGPENEQFF
cdr3_nt: TGTGCCAGCAGTGAAAGGCGGGAGGGCCCCGAGAATGAGCAGTTCTTC
j_call: TRBJ2-1
clone_size: many
d_call: TRBD2
v_call: TRBV6-1

cdr3_aa: CASSQGDFPYNEQFF
cdr3_nt: TGCGCCAGCAGCCAAGGTGACTTTCCCTACAATGAGCAGTTCTTC
j_call: TRBJ2-1
clone_size: .
d_call: .
v_call: TRBV4-1

cdr3_aa: CASSQGRGGTDTQYF
cdr3_nt: TGTGCCAGCAGCCAAGGACGAGGGGGCACAGATACGCAGTATTTT
j_call: TRBJ2-3
clone_size: many
d_call: .
v_call: TRBV9

cdr3_aa: CASSRDRGRNNYGYTF
cdr3_nt: TGTGCCAGCAGCCGGGACAGGGGTAGAAACAACTATGGCTACACCTTC
j_call: TRBJ1-2
clone_size: .
d_call: TRBD1
v_call: TRBV11-2

cdr3_aa: CSAADIEKLFF
cdr3_nt: TGCAGTGCTGCTGACATTGAAAAACTGTTTTTT
j_call: TRBJ1-4
clone_size: many
d_call: .
v_call: TRBV20-1

cdr3_aa: CASSLATVMNTEAFF
cdr3_nt: TGCGCCAGCAGCTTGGCGACGGTGATGAACACTGAAGCTTTCTTT
j_call: TRBJ1-1
clone_size: .
d_call: .
v_call: TRBV5-1

cdr3_aa: CASSRIHLAGGYEQYF
cdr3_nt: TGTGCCAGCAGCCGAATCCACTTAGCGGGCGGCTACGAGCAGTACTTC
j_call: TRBJ2-7
clone_size: .
d_call: TRBD2
v_call: TRBV3-1

cdr3_aa: CASSPAPGTSYGYTF
cdr3_nt: TGTGCCAGCTCACCCGCCCCCGGGACGTCCTATGGCTACACCTTC
j_call: TRBJ1-2
clone_size: .
d_call: .
v_call: TRBV18

cdr3_aa: CASSPGAAPGYEQYF
cdr3_nt: TGTGCCAGCTCACCAGGGGCAGCCCCAGGCTACGAGCAGTACTTC
j_call: TRBJ2-7
clone_size: few
d_call: .
v_call: TRBV18

cdr3_aa: CASSLGREFGNTIYF
cdr3_nt: TGTGCCAGCAGCTTAGGGCGGGAGTTCGGAAACACCATATATTTT
j_call: TRBJ1-3
clone_size: .
d_call: .
v_call: TRBV7-9

cdr3_aa: CASSFRSGIGYGTDTQYF
cdr3_nt: TGTGCCAGCAGCTTCCGTAGCGGGATAGGTTATGGCACAGATACGCAGTATTTT
j_call: TRBJ2-3
clone_size: many
d_call: TRBD2
v_call: TRBV7-2

cdr3_aa: CASRLGARSEQYF
cdr3_nt: TGCGCCAGCCGACTAGGGGCGCGTTCCGAGCAGTACTTC
j_call: TRBJ2-7
clone_size: .
d_call: .
v_call: TRBV10-2

cdr3_aa: CASSVGFGTGELFF
cdr3_nt: TGTGCCAGCAGCGTAGGATTTGGAACCGGGGAGCTGTTTTTT
j_call: TRBJ2-2
clone_size: .
d_call: .
v_call: TRBV9

cdr3_aa: CSASRGAAGEIALHF
cdr3_nt: TGCAGTGCTAGCCGCGGGGCGGCAGGGGAAATTGCCCTCCACTTT
j_call: TRBJ1-6
clone_size: .
d_call: .
v_call: TRBV20-1

cdr3_aa: CASGTGTGLGNSPLHF
cdr3_nt: TGCGCCAGCGGGACCGGGACAGGCCTAGGGAATTCACCCCTCCACTTT
j_call: TRBJ1-6
clone_size: once
d_call: TRBD1
v_call: TRBV5-1

cdr3_aa: CASSPGTGGTEAFF
cdr3_nt: TGCGCCAGCAGCCCGGGGACAGGGGGTACTGAAGCTTTCTTT
j_call: TRBJ1-1
clone_size: .
d_call: TRBD1
v_call: TRBV5-1

cdr3_aa: CSAQQGADYGYTF
cdr3_nt: TGCAGTGCTCAACAGGGGGCTGACTATGGCTACACCTTC
j_call: TRBJ1-2
clone_size: .
d_call: TRBD1
v_call: TRBV20-1

cdr3_aa: CAIMPVTDRGSINTEAFF
cdr3_nt: TGTGCCATCATGCCCGTGACGGACAGGGGGTCTATCAACACTGAAGCTTTCTTT
j_call: TRBJ1-1
clone_size: .
d_call: TRBD1
v_call: TRBV10-3

cdr3_aa: CSVYQGTTNSYEQYF
cdr3_nt: TGCAGCGTTTACCAAGGGACAACAAACTCCTACGAGCAGTACTTC
j_call: TRBJ2-7
clone_size: few
d_call: .
v_call: TRBV29-1

cdr3_aa: CASGLVGFGEAFF
cdr3_nt: TGTGCTAGTGGTTTGGTGGGATTTGGTGAAGCTTTCTTT
j_call: TRBJ1-1
clone_size: medium-sized
d_call: .
v_call: TRBV12-5

cdr3_aa: CATHAALNTGELFF
cdr3_nt: TGTGCCACCCACGCCGCCCTCAACACCGGGGAGCTGTTTTTT
j_call: TRBJ2-2
clone_size: few
d_call: .
v_call: TRBV6-1

cdr3_aa: CSALDGISNEQYF
cdr3_nt: TGCAGCGCTTTGGACGGCATTTCCAACGAGCAGTACTTC
j_call: TRBJ2-7
clone_size: .
d_call: .
v_call: TRBV29-1

cdr3_aa: CASSFYIRDTEAFF
cdr3_nt: TGCGCCAGCAGCTTCTATATACGGGACACTGAAGCTTTCTTT
j_call: TRBJ1-1
clone_size: once
d_call: .
v_call: TRBV5-1

cdr3_aa: CASGQETQYF
cdr3_nt: TGTGCCAGTGGGCAAGAGACCCAGTACTTC
j_call: TRBJ2-5
clone_size: .
d_call: .
v_call: TRBV19

cdr3_aa: CATSDRAGLEQYF
cdr3_nt: TGTGCCACCAGTGATAGGGCAGGGCTCGAGCAGTACTTC
j_call: TRBJ2-7
clone_size: .
d_call: .
v_call: TRBV24-1

cdr3_aa: CAIRHADGELFF
cdr3_nt: TGTGCCATCCGCCACGCCGACGGGGAGCTGTTTTTT
j_call: TRBJ2-2
clone_size: .
d_call: .
v_call: TRBV6-1

cdr3_aa: CASSLLDRGNQPQHF
cdr3_nt: TGTGCCAGCAGCCTTCTGGACAGGGGGAATCAGCCCCAGCATTTT
j_call: TRBJ1-5
clone_size: .
d_call: TRBD1
v_call: TRBV6-2/TRBV6-3

cdr3_aa: CSAVLNRGGGQPQHF
cdr3_nt: TGCAGTGCTGTACTAAACAGGGGCGGGGGTCAGCCCCAGCATTTT
j_call: TRBJ1-5
clone_size: .
d_call: TRBD1
v_call: TRBV20-1